This T cell receptor (beta chain) was identified in a study of beta chain features in type 1 diabetes. Regarding the study as a whole: There was no resolution here of whether HLA type influences TCRB rearrangement. Moderately but significantly shorter TCRB CDR3s were found in Type 1 diabetes patients in all four CD4+ subsets.

CD4+ naive, central memory, regulatory and stem cell-like memory cells were sorted via CD45RO/CCR7/CD25/CD127/CD95/CD27. Comments on this clone: Antigen specificity is unknown.

The entirety of the isolated RNA underwent reverse transcription, so expressed TCRB transcripts were sequenced. This table comes from immunoSEQ multiplex PCR, and its TCRdb copy is limited to in-frame clones, with some not included. The sample yields about 650,000 clones, around an eighth seen once. The TCR comes from a man aged 25 to 40 with type 1 diabetes. The sequencing sample was made of naive CD4+ T cells from blood.

The CDR3 nucleotides read TGTGCCAGCAGCCCCCACGGGGGAGAGACCCAGTACTTC. Amino acid sequence: CASSPHGGETQYF. The V gene is TRBV9, the J gene TRBJ2-5, with D tentatively TRBD2 (6 bases). CDR1 is SGDLS and CDR2 is YYNGEE in the germline V gene. V shed 4 bases and J shed 4 bases, with 11 bases lying between them. CDR3 length: 13 amino acids.